A single sample gave rise to the 28 T cell receptor beta chains below, sequenced in a study of CD8 T cells in ankylosing spondylitis (dated by TCRdb to about 2017). Results and caveats for the whole study, not just this receptor: Blood from ankylosing spondylitis patients appeared to be characterized by a TCR beta motif composed of roughly eight highly homologous amino acid variants.

Receptor libraries were prepared by 5' RACE. Data came from an Illumina HiSeq 2500. TCRdb reprocessed the public reads (quality trimming at Q25 with fastp, clone calling with MiXCR) and kept in-frame beta chains. Identical CDR3 proteins give one entry, which carries the most common genes and DNA. The sample contains about 540,000 distinct CDR3 sequences, roughly 13% of them found a single time. The ten largest account for approximately 6.2% of the sample. These receptors are not linked to any known antigen. The sequencing input was blood, either unsorted or a sorted T cell fraction (not recorded which). These TCRs come from a male donor with ankylosing spondylitis.

The chain uses TRBV25-1 and TRBJ2-5, with D possibly matching TRBD1 (5 bases). V was pared by 8 bases and J by 5 bases, with 15 bases between. The CDR3 runs 13 residues. Germline V gene lookup returns CDR1 MGHDK and CDR2 SYGVNS. CDR3 in DNA: TGTGCCAGCGCCTCGGGCAGGGTTGAGACCCAGTACTTC. It is translated as CASASGRVETQYF.

V usage is TRBV24-1 and J usage is TRBJ2-1; D not resolved. The CDR3 is made up of 15 amino acids. V was cut by 3 bases and J by 4 bases, with 12 bases left in between. The germline V gene has CDR1 KGHDR and CDR2 SFDVKD. The CDR3 nucleotides read TGTGCCACCAGTGATAAAGATTGGCGGTACAATGAGCAGTTCTTC. It is translated as CATSDKDWRYNEQFF.

The V gene is TRBV10-3, the J gene TRBJ2-1; tentative D call: TRBD2 (5 bases). This CDR3 is 14 amino acids long. Germline lookup yields CDR1 ENHRY and CDR2 SYGVKD. V was shortened by 11 bases and J by 6 bases, with 20 bases between the two germline ends. CDR3 sequence: CASGDSVKGNEQFF. The CDR3 DNA reads as TGTGCCTCCGGGGATAGTGTAAAAGGCAATGAGCAGTTCTTC.

This clonotype was recorded many times. V is TRBV29-1 and J is TRBJ2-5; no firm D call. Deletions cut 4 bases from V and 2 bases from J, with 8 bases between. Germline CDR1 is SQVTM and CDR2 is ANQGSEA. The CDR3 covers 12 residues. The DNA for the CDR3 is TGCAGCGTTGTCCCAGAGCAAGAGACCCAGTACTTC. Protein product: CSVVPEQETQYF.

This chain joins TRBV5-8 and TRBJ2-7; TRBD2 aligns across 7 bases. CDR1 SGHTS and CDR2 YDEGEE come from the germline V gene. The CDR3 length is 16 residues. V lost 4 bases, J lost 0 bases, and 10 bases stayed unmatched. CDR3 DNA sequence: TGTGCCAGCAGCACCATGGGGGGGACCCTCTCCTACGAGCAGTACTTC. Protein product: CASSTMGGTLSYEQYF.

This clonotype was detected a few times. The V gene is TRBV3-1, the J gene TRBJ2-1; possible D gene TRBD2, 7 bases. CDR1 LGHDT and CDR2 YNNKEL come from the germline V gene (reference sequence). The V gene lost 3 bases and the J gene lost 4 bases, with 16 bases spanning the gap. This CDR3 region has 16 residues. CDR3 DNA: TGTGCCAGCAGCCAGAAGGGGGGGGCTGGTTACAATGAGCAGTTCTTC. Its translation is CASSQKGGAGYNEQFF.

V usage is TRBV5-1 and J usage is TRBJ2-1, with 10 bases matching TRBD2. V was clipped by 4 bases and J by 4 bases; unmatched bases: 11. This CDR3 comprises 17 residues. The germline V gene encodes CDR1 SGHRS and CDR2 YFSETQ. In DNA form, the CDR3 reads TGCGCCAGCAGCAACAACCTAGCGGGGGAATTTTACAATGAGCAGTTCTTC. Translating it yields CASSNNLAGEFYNEQFF.

The chain combines TRBV10-3 with TRBJ2-1; 7 bases map to TRBD2. Germline V gene sequence: CDR1 ENHRY, CDR2 SYGVKD. The CDR3 is 15 residues long. With V trimmed by 4 bases and J by 6 bases, 9 bases remained unmatched. CDR3 coding DNA: TGTGCCATCAGTGCCCCCCCGGGACTACTCAATGAGCAGTTCTTC. It encodes CAISAPPGLLNEQFF.

This rearrangement joins TRBV6-6 to TRBJ2-3, with D tentatively TRBD2 (6 bases). Germline V gene data show CDR1 as MNHNY and CDR2 as SVGAGI (reference sequence). The CDR3 loop spans 13 amino acids. The V gene lost 4 bases and the J gene lost 8 bases, with 13 bases spanning the gap. The CDR3: CASSFGSLATQYF. CDR3 bases: TGTGCCAGCAGTTTCGGGAGCCTAGCTACGCAGTATTTT.

In its sample, this clonotype was seen a few times. The chain uses TRBV7-2 and TRBJ1-6; D is unresolved. Germline V gene lookup returns CDR1 SGHTA and CDR2 FQGNSA. V gave up 5 bases and J gave up 14 bases, with 16 bases separating them. This CDR3 is 13 amino acids long. The CDR3 is CASSPQTTITLHF. Here the CDR3 DNA reads TGTGCCAGCAGCCCTCAGACGACTATAACCCTCCACTTT.

This clonotype occurred many times. The chain joins TRBV15 to TRBJ2-3; D unclear. The CDR3 is 14 residues long. Germline V lookup: CDR1 LNHNV, CDR2 YYDKDF (reference sequence). V lost 1 base to trimming and J lost 3 bases, with 8 bases between them. CDR3 bases: TGTGCCACCAGCAGAGTTGGGTTTACAGATACGCAGTATTTT. This codes for CATSRVGFTDTQYF.

A few counts support this clonotype. The V gene is TRBV6-1, the J gene TRBJ2-7; D is undetermined. This CDR3 is built from 11 residues. Germline V lookup: CDR1 MNHNS, CDR2 SASEGT. With 5 bases removed from V and 6 bases from J, the gap between germline ends came to 8 bases. As DNA, the CDR3 is TGTGCCAGCAGTCTCGTAGGCGAGCAGTACGTC. Amino acid sequence: CASSLVGEQYV.

A few counts support this clonotype. V is TRBV12-5 and J is TRBJ2-2, with 10 bases fitting TRBD2. The CDR3 is 16 amino acids. Germline CDR1 and CDR2: LGHNT and FRNRAP. V was pared by 6 bases and J by 6 bases, with 10 bases of the junction left unmatched. CDR3 region: CASGSASSGSAGELFF. CDR3 bases: TGTGCTAGTGGCTCGGCGTCTAGCGGGAGTGCCGGGGAGCTGTTTTTT.

This clonotype occurred a few times. The chain is built from TRBV4-2 and TRBJ2-1, with a weak D call TRBD2 (5 bases). Looked up from germline, CDR1 is LGHNA and CDR2 is YNFKEQ. The CDR3 is 16 amino acids. V lost 2 bases and J lost 0, with 11 bases in between. DNA for the CDR3: TGTGCCAGCAGCCAAACTATAGGGAGCTCCTACAATGAGCAGTTCTTC. This codes for CASSQTIGSSYNEQFF.

This clonotype was recorded at least ten times. The CDR3 region has the DNA TGTGCCAGCAGCTTAGACGGCAGCGGTGGCTACACCTTC. Amino acids: CASSLDGSGGYTF. This chain uses TRBV7-2 with TRBJ1-2; D gene unclear. This CDR3 is 13 amino acids long. V was clipped by 1 base and J by 7 bases, with 10 bases between them. Per germline, CDR1 SGHTA and CDR2 FQGNSA.

The CDR3 bases are TGTGCCAGCAGAACCGGGGGACAGCCCCAGCATTTT. This sequence encodes CASRTGGQPQHF. This sequence joins TRBV12-3 or TRBV12-4 and TRBJ1-5, with D possibly matching TRBD1 (5 bases). V lost 6 bases and J 7 bases, leaving 10 bases between the germline ends. The CDR3 runs 12 residues.

This clonotype was picked up a small number of times. The V gene is TRBV11-2, the J gene TRBJ2-3; D is uncertain. Germline CDR1 and CDR2: SGHAT and FQNNGV. Trimming removed 6 bases at V and 5 bases at J, with 12 bases between. The CDR3 sequence is 13 residues long. Written as DNA, the CDR3 is TGTGCCAGCAGAGATACAGTGGGAGATACGCAGTATTTT. Its protein is CASRDTVGDTQYF.

This clonotype was seen repeatedly, ten times or more. This rearrangement joins TRBV20-1 to TRBJ2-3, with 8 bases identical to TRBD2. V lost 4 bases, J lost 1 base, and 7 bases stayed unmatched. This CDR3 has 15 residues. Looked up from germline, CDR1 is DFQATT and CDR2 is SNEGSKA (reference sequence). CDR3 in amino acids: CSATIPTSGTDTQYF. The CDR3 nucleotides read TGCAGTGCTACCATTCCGACTAGCGGCACAGATACGCAGTATTTT.

The chain employs TRBV7-6 and TRBJ2-7; 11 positions agree with TRBD2. The CDR3 consists of 15 residues. V lost 6 bases, J lost 4 bases, and 8 bases stayed unmatched. Germline CDR1 SGHVS, CDR2 FNYEAQ. CDR3 sequence (DNA): TGTGCCAGCAGTTTGATAGCGGGAGGGCCATACGAGCAGTACTTC. Amino acids: CASSLIAGGPYEQYF.

Only a few counts were recorded for this clonotype. This sequence joins TRBV20-1 and TRBJ2-2; possibly TRBD1 for D (6 bases). Germline CDR1 DFQATT, CDR2 SNEGSKA (reference sequence). This CDR3 spans 14 amino acids. Deletions cut 2 bases from V and 0 bases from J, with 7 bases between. CDR3 sequence (DNA): TGCAGTGCTAGACCAGGGGCGAACACCGGGGAGCTGTTTTTT. Translation: CSARPGANTGELFF.

CDR3 coding DNA: TGTGCCAGCAGCGGTAGCGGGGTCACAGATACGCAGTATTTT. It yields the protein CASSGSGVTDTQYF. This chain connects TRBV9 to TRBJ2-3; TRBD2 aligns across 8 bases. Per germline, CDR1 SGDLS and CDR2 YYNGEE. J gave up 2 bases and V 3 bases, and 2 bases lay outside the gene matches. This CDR3 region has 14 residues.

This sequence joins TRBV20-1 and TRBJ1-6; D is perhaps TRBD1 (5 bases). Trimming removed 7 bases at V and 6 bases at J, with 19 bases between. The germline CDR1 and CDR2 sequences are DFQATT and SNEGSKA (reference sequence). The CDR3 is 15 residues long. CDR3 bases: TGCAGTGTTCCCCTCCTGCAGGGTACTAATTCACCCCTCCACTTT. Its translation: CSVPLLQGTNSPLHF.

The table lists this clonotype with many counts. The rearrangement links TRBV12-3 or TRBV12-4 to TRBJ2-1, with unresolved D. The length of the CDR3 is 17 residues. Trimming took 5 bases from V and 0 from J, leaving 17 bases between them. The CDR3 coding sequence is TGTGCCAGCAGTCCCTATTATTCCAGAAGCTCCTACAATGAGCAGTTCTTC. This gives the protein CASSPYYSRSSYNEQFF.

This sequence joins TRBV7-8 and TRBJ2-5; D is unresolved. CDR1 is SGHVS, CDR2 FQNEAQ, per germline. V gave up 5 bases and J gave up 4 bases, with 11 bases separating them. The CDR3 runs 13 residues. The CDR3 reads CASSQSTLETQYF. The CDR3 nucleotides are TGTGCCAGCAGCCAGTCCACACTAGAGACCCAGTACTTC.

A few counts support this clonotype. The V call is TRBV20-1, the J call TRBJ2-1; perhaps TRBD2 as D (6 bases). Germline lookup yields CDR1 DFQATT and CDR2 SNEGSKA (reference sequence). The length of the CDR3 is 14 residues. V was shortened by 6 bases and J by 0 bases, with 12 bases between the two germline ends. The CDR3 spells CSAWDSSSYNEQFF. CDR3 bases: TGCAGTGCCTGGGACTCGAGCTCCTACAATGAGCAGTTCTTC.

The chain links TRBV20-1 to TRBJ2-3; D tentatively fits TRBD1 or TRBD2 (6 bases each). From germline, CDR1 is DFQATT and CDR2 SNEGSKA (reference sequence). This CDR3 has 16 amino acids. V lost 1 base and J 0 bases, leaving 14 bases between the germline ends. CDR3: CSARGGGGTSTDTQYF. The CDR3 DNA sequence: TGCAGTGCTAGAGGAGGGGGAGGCACTAGCACAGATACGCAGTATTTT.

This clonotype has just a few counts. V is TRBV20-1 and J is TRBJ2-7; D not certain. V shed 3 bases and J shed 6 bases, with 15 bases lying between them. CDR3 length equals 13 residues. Germline V lookup: CDR1 DFQATT, CDR2 SNEGSKA (reference sequence). The chain's CDR3 is CSASGLVYGEQYV. DNA for the CDR3: TGCAGTGCTAGCGGGCTAGTGTACGGCGAGCAGTACGTC.

This sequence joins TRBV11-2 and TRBJ2-7, with D hard to call. This CDR3 contains 15 residues. V was pared by 2 bases and J by 5 bases, with 16 bases between. The germline V gene encodes CDR1 SGHAT and CDR2 FQNNGV. The CDR3 nucleotides read TGTGCCAGCAGCTTAAATGCGGTAGGGATCCACGAGCAGTACGTC. This sequence encodes CASSLNAVGIHEQYV.